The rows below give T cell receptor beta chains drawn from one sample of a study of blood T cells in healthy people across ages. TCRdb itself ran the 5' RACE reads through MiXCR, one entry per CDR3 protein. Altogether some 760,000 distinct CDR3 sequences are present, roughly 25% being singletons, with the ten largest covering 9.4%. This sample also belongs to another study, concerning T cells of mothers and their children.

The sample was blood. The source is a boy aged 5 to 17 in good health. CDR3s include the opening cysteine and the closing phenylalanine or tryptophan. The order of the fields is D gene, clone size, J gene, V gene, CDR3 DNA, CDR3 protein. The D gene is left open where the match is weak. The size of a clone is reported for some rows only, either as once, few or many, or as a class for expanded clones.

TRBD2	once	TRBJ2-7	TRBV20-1	TGCAGCGCACAGACTAGCGGGACGAACGAGCAGTACTTC	CSAQTSGTNEQYF
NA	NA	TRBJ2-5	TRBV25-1	TGTGCCAGCAGTGAGTCGCAGATCCAAGAGACCCAGTACTTC	CASSESQIQETQYF
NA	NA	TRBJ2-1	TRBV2	TGTGCCAGCAGTGAAGCTGGGGGGGGCTTAGGCAATGAGCAGTTCTTC	CASSEAGGGLGNEQFF
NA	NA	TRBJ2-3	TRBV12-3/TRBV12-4	TGTGCCAGCAGCTCACTTGGGGAGACAGATACGCAGTATTTT	CASSSLGETDTQYF
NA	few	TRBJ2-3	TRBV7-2	TGTGCCGGACGACCGGGACTCAGCACAGATACGCAGTATTTT	CAGRPGLSTDTQYF
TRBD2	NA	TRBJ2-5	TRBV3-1	TGTGCCAGCAGCCAATCCGGACTAGCGGAAGAGACCCAGTACTTC	CASSQSGLAEETQYF
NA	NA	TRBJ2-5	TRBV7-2	TGTGCCAGCAGCTTACTGGGGGTTAAGGGAGAGACCCAGTACTTC	CASSLLGVKGETQYF
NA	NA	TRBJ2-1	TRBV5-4	TGTGCCAGCAGCTTGATGTTCGAACTAGAGGGCGCCGATGAGCAGTTCTTC	CASSLMFELEGADEQFF
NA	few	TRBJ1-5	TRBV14	TGTGCCAGCAGCCAAGGAGGTCTAAGCAATCAGCCCCAGCATTTT	CASSQGGLSNQPQHF
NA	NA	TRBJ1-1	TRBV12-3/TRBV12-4	TGTGCCAGCAGTTTTTTCGAGGAGGCTGAAGCTTTCTTT	CASSFFEEAEAFF
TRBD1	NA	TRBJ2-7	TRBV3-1	TGTGCCAGCAGCGCCCGGGACAGGGCCTACGAGCAGTACTTC	CASSARDRAYEQYF
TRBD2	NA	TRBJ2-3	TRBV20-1	TGCAGTGCTAGAGTCCCCGGGACTAACATGGGTACGCAGTATTTT	CSARVPGTNMGTQYF
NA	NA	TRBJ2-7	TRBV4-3	TGCGCCAGCAGCCAAGGCTCGGGAATCTACGAGCAGTACTTC	CASSQGSGIYEQYF
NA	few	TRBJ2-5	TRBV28	TGTGCCAGCGGGAGTAAGGGTCTAGGAGAGACCCAGTACTTC	CASGSKGLGETQYF
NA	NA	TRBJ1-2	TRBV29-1	TGCAGCGTTGAAGATCTGGAGTGGTATGGCTACACCTTC	CSVEDLEWYGYTF
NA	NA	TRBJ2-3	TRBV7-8	TGTGCCAGCAGCTCCCCCATACAGGGATTCACAGATACGCAGTATTTT	CASSSPIQGFTDTQYF
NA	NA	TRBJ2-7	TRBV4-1	TGCGCCAGCAGCCAAGATCTCATGAGCGAGCAGTACTTC	CASSQDLMSEQYF
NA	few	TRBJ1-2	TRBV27	TGTGCCAGCAGTTTCTCTGCGGGCTATGGCTACACCTTC	CASSFSAGYGYTF
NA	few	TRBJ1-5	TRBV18	TGTGCCAGCTCACCACTGGCAGGGGATGATCAGCCCCAGCATTTT	CASSPLAGDDQPQHF
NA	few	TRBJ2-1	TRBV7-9	TGTGCCAGCAGCTCGGCCCAGTGGGGGAATGAGCAGTTCTTC	CASSSAQWGNEQFF
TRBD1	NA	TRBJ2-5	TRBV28	TGTGCCAGCAGTAGACAGGGGGCTGTGGAGACCCAGTACTTC	CASSRQGAVETQYF
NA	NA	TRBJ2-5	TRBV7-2	TGTGCCAGCAGTATACAGGGACTCAGGGGGACCCAGTACTTC	CASSIQGLRGTQYF
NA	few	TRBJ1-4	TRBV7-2	TGTGCCAGCAGTAGGGGTACATTAACTAATGAAAAACTGTTTTTT	CASSRGTLTNEKLFF
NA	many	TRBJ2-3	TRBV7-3	TGTGCCAGCAGCTTAACTAGCGGAGAGACAGATACGCAGTATTTT	CASSLTSGETDTQYF
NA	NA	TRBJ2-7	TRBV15	TGTGCCACCAGCTTGGAGGAGTCCTACGAGCAGTACTTC	CATSLEESYEQYF
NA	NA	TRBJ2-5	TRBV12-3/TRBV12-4	TGTGCCAGCAGCGGGACGGACCACCTTGAAGAGACCCAGTACTTC	CASSGTDHLEETQYF
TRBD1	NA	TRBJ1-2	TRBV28	TGTGCCAGCAGTCCGGGACAGGGGGTTTATGGCTACACCTTC	CASSPGQGVYGYTF
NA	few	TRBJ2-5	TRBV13	TGTGCCAGCAGCACCCTACAGGCCCAAGAGACCCAGTACTTC	CASSTLQAQETQYF
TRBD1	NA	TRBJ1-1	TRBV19	TGTGCCAGTAGCCACCGGACAGGGCTCACTGAGGCTTTCTTT	CASSHRTGLTEAFF
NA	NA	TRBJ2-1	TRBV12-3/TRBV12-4	TGTGCCAGCAGACATATCCTGGGTGCTGAGCAGTTCTTC	CASRHILGAEQFF
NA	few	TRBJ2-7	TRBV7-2	TGTGCCAGCAGCTTAGTCTCGAAGCGGGTGGAGGGCCGTACCTACGAGCAGTACTTC	CASSLVSKRVEGRTYEQYF
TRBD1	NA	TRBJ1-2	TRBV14	TGTGCCAGCAGCCCTCCCGGGACAGGGATAGGAAGAAGCGGCTACACCTTC	CASSPPGTGIGRSGYTF
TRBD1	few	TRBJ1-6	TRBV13	TGTGCCAGCAGCCCGAGACAGGGTTGGAATTCACCCCTCCACTTT	CASSPRQGWNSPLHF
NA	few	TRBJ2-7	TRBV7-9	TGTGCCAGCAGCGGACGCGAGCAGTACTTC	CASSGREQYF
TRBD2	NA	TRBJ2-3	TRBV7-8	TGTGCCAGCAGCGGGTTGGGGGGGACAGATACGCAGTATTTT	CASSGLGGTDTQYF
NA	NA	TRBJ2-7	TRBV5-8	TGTGCCAGCAGCTTAAGGGACACAATGTTTCTCGAGCAGTACTTC	CASSLRDTMFLEQYF
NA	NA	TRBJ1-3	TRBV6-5	TGTGCCACCTCGACAGGTAGTGGAAACACCATATATTTT	CATSTGSGNTIYF
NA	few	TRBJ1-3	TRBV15	TGTGCCACCAGCAGAGATTCTGGAAACACCATATATTTT	CATSRDSGNTIYF
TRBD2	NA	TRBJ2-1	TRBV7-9	TGTGCCAGCAGCTTTGTAGCGGGGGCCTACAATGAGCAGTTCTTC	CASSFVAGAYNEQFF
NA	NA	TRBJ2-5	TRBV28	TGTGCCAGCAGCCTAGGGGGGCCAGGTGCAAAGTACTTC	CASSLGGPGAKYF
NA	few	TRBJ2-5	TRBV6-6	TGTGCCAGCAGGTTACAGGTCCTAGAGACCCAGTACTTC	CASRLQVLETQYF
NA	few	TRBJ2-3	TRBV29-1	TGCAGCGTTGGCCCTAATTTTAGCACAGATACGCAGTATTTT	CSVGPNFSTDTQYF
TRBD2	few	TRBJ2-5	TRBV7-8	TGTGCCAGCAGACCGGCCCAACCGGGACTAGAAGAGACCCAGTACTTC	CASRPAQPGLEETQYF
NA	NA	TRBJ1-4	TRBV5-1	TGCGCCAGCAGCTCCGGACAGATGATTGAAGAAAAACTGTTTTTT	CASSSGQMIEEKLFF